This T cell receptor beta chain was documented in a study of blood T cell repertoires in COVID-19. For the study at large: Nucleic acid was either cDNA or gDNA, and it came from T cells, B-cell-depleted T cells, or PBMCs.

Methods used by the authors: Estimation of nucleated cell counts was performed using reference gene primer amplification. Method: immunoSEQ multiplex PCR; TCRdb's copy keeps in-frame clones and lacks some. V, J and clone size reflect that table, while D and trimming were determined from the DNA. This repertoire shows 130,000 to 150,000 clones, around 83% found once; its top ten account for almost 6%. Participant age was roughly 18 to 90 years, and participants resided in roughly 24 US areas. Cohorts were assigned according to the clinical history that participants reported. Trimming removed 3 bases at V and 4 bases at J, with 11 bases between. The V gene's germline CDR1 is SQVTM and CDR2 ANQGSEA. The CDR3 covers 13 residues.

The sequenced material came from PBMCs or T cells enriched from blood (not recorded which). The sequence came from a woman between 50 and 59 years old who had been exposed to COVID-19. J is TRBJ2-3 and V is TRBV29-1, with a tentative D call TRBD1 (5 bases). The CDR3 DNA is TGCAGCGTTGATACAGGATCGGCAGATACGCAGTATTTT. Translation: CSVDTGSADTQYF.